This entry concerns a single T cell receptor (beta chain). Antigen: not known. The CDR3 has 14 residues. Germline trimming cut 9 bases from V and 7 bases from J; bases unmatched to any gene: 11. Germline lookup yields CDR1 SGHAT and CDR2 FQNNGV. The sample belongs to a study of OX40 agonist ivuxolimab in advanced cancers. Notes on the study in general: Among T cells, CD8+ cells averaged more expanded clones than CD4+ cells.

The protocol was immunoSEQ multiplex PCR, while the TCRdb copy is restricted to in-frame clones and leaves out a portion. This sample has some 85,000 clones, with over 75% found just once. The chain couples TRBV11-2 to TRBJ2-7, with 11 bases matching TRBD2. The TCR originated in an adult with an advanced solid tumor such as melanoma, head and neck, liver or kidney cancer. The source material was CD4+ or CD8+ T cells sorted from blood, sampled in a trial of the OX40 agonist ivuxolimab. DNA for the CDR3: TGTGCCAGTACCCTGACTAGCGGGATTAGAGAGCAGTACTTC. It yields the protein CASTLTSGIREQYF.